The sample holds many counts of the clone carrying this T cell receptor (beta chain). Its matching antigen is unknown. Germline V gene data show CDR1 as MNHEY and CDR2 as SMNVEV (reference sequence). This CDR3 region has 16 residues. V lost 3 bases to trimming and J lost 5 bases, with 19 bases between them. Sorted libraries came from 950,000 to 1,000,000 CD4+ or CD8+ T cells. The data originate from a study of neurological immune-mediated disorders. Whole-study findings and limits: It was HTLV-1-associated myelopathy that showed the most TCR clonal expansion, while multiple sclerosis showed the least, falling below healthy controls.

A single record per CDR3 protein comes from TCRdb applying MiXCR to the 5' RACE reads. The table records approximately 30,000 distinct CDR3 sequences, approximately 22% of them present only once. The gene calls are TRBV27 and TRBJ2-5; TRBD1 might be the D (7 bases). Sequencing used CD4+ T cells from blood. The source is a man aged 50 to 59 with HTLV-1-associated myelopathy (HAM/TSP). The CDR3 nucleotides read TGTGCCAGCAGTTTTTTCCTATCGACAGGGAGGGAGACCCAGTACTTC. This gives the protein CASSFFLSTGRETQYF.